This T cell receptor (beta chain) came from a study of T cells in women clearing cervical HPV infection. The CDR3 runs 12 residues. Germline CDR1 GTSNPN, CDR2 SVGIG (reference sequence). The protocol was immunoSEQ multiplex PCR, while the TCRdb copy is restricted to in-frame clones and leaves out a portion. The sample's table shows roughly 22,000 clones. For this clone: The CDR3 goes on 3 residues after the read ends, and that part is filled in from the germline J gene.

The receptor comes from a woman aged 18-70 years with a cervical HPV16 infection that either progressed to CIN3+ or cleared (not recorded which). The chain has TRBV30 and TRBJ1-6; D remains unclear. Sequenced input: blood buffy coat. CDR3 protein: CAWSVQPNPLHF. The CDR3 DNA, read in part, is TGTGCCTGGAGTGTACAACCGAACCCC. The complete variable domain, with remaining parts taken from reference TRBV30 and TRBJ1-6, reads SQTIHQWPATLVQPVGSPLSLECTVEGTSNPNLYWYRQAAGRGLQLLFYSVGIGQISSEVPQNLSASRPQDRQFILSSKKLLLSDSGFYLCAWSVQPNPLHFGNGTRLTVT.